This TCR beta chain derives from a study of blood T cell repertoires in COVID-19. Study overall: Both acute and convalescent COVID-19 samples were obtained from the United States, Italy and Spain.

The repertoire was sequenced with immunoSEQ multiplex PCR; TCRdb's copy has only in-frame clones and lacks some. In the table there are more than 250,000 clones, approximately 80% of which are singletons. After removal of 2 bases from V and 7 bases from J, the junction contained 5 bases not matched to a gene. The CDR3 has 15 amino acids. Germline CDR1 reads MNHEY; CDR2 reads SVGAGI. This receptor was identified in a human donor in a cohort sampled during active COVID-19. This sequence joins TRBV6-5 and TRBJ2-1; the match to TRBD2 covers 10 bases. The sample consisted of peripheral blood. The CDR3 region is CASSYPSGGGNEQFF. In DNA form, the CDR3 reads TGTGCCAGCAGTTACCCTAGCGGGGGTGGTAATGAGCAGTTCTTC.